This T cell receptor (beta chain) was found in a study of blood T cell repertoires in COVID-19. In assigning cohorts, the study relied on participant-reported clinical history. Original data processing: Estimates of nucleated cell counts were drawn from the amplification of reference gene primers. TCRdb keeps only in-frame clones here, not all; method: immunoSEQ multiplex PCR. V and J calls and clone size come straight from that table; D and trimming were deduced from the DNA. This table has 100,000 to 150,000 clones, roughly 80% appearing once. Specimen: PBMCs or T cells enriched from blood (not recorded which). The receptor's source is a man in his forties with acute COVID-19.

This CDR3 is CASSMSKQETQYF. CDR3 DNA: TGTGCCAGTAGTATGAGTAAGCAAGAGACCCAGTACTTC. The chain couples TRBV19 to TRBJ2-5; D uncertain. This CDR3 spans 13 amino acids. V dropped 3 bases and J dropped 2 bases, with 7 bases sitting between them. Per germline, CDR1 LNHDA and CDR2 SQIVND (reference sequence).